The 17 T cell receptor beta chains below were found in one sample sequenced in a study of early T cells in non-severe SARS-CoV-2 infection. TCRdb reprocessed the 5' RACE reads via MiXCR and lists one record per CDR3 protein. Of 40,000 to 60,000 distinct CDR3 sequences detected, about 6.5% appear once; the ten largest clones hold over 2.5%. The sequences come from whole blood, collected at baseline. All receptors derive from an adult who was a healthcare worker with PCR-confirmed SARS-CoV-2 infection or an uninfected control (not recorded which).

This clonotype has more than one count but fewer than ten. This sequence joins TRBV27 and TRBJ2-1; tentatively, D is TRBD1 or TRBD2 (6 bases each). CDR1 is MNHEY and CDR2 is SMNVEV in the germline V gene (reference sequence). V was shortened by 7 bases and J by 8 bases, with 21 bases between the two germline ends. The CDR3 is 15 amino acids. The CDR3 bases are TGTGCCAGCACCCCGGCGTACAGGGAGGTCCATGAGCAGTTCTTC. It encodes CASTPAYREVHEQFF.

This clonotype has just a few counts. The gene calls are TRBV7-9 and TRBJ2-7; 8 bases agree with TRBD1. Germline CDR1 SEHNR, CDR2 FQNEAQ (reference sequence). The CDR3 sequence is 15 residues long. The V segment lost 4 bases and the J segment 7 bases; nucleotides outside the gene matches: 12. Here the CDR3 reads CASSSTGTGSREQYF. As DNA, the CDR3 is TGTGCCAGCAGCTCCACCGGGACAGGAAGTCGGGAGCAGTACTTC.

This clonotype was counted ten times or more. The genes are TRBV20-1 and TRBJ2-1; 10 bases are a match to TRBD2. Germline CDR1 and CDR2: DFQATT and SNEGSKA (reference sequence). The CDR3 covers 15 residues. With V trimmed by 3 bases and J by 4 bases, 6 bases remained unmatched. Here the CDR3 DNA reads TGCAGTGCTAGTCACCCTAGCGGGGGATACAATGAGCAGTTCTTC. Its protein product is CSASHPSGGYNEQFF.

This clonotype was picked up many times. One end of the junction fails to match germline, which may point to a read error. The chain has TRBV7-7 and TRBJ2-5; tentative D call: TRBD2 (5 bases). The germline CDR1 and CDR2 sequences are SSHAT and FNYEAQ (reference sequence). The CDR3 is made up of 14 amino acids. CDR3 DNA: TGTGCTAGCAGCTTAGCAGGACTGAAAGAGACCCAGTACTTC. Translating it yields CASSLAGLKETQYF.

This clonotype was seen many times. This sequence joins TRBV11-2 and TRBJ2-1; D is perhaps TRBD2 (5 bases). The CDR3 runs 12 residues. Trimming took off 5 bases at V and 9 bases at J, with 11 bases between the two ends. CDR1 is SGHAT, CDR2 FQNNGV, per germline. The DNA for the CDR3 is TGTGCCAGCAGCCCCCCCGGAGGTGAGCAGTTCTTC. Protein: CASSPPGGEQFF.

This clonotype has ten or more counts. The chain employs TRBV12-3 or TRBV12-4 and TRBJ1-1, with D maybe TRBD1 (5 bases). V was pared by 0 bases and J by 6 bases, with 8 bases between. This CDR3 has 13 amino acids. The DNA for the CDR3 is TGTGCCAGCAGTTTAGCGGGACCGCCTGAAGCTTTCTTT. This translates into CASSLAGPPEAFF.

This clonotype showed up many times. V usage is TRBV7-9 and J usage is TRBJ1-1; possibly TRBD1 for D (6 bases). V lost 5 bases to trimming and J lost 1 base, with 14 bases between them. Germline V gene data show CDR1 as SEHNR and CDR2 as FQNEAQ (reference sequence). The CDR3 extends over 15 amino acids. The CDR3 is CASSPGAEANTEAFF. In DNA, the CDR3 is TGTGCCAGCAGCCCGGGGGCAGAAGCGAACACTGAAGCTTTCTTT.

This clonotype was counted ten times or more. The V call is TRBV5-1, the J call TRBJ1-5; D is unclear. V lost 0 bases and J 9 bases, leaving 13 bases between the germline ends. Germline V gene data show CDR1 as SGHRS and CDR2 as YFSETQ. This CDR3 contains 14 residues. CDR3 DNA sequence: TGCGCCAGCAGCTTGGACCCGGCAGAGCCGCCCCAGCATTTT. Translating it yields CASSLDPAEPPQHF.

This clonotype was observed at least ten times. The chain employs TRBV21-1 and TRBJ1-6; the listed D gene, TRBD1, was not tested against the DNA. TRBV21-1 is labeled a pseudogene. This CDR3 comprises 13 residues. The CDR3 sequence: CASSKERSPPLHF. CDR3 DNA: TGTGCCAGCAGCAAAGAGCGGTCCCCTCCCCTCCACTTT.

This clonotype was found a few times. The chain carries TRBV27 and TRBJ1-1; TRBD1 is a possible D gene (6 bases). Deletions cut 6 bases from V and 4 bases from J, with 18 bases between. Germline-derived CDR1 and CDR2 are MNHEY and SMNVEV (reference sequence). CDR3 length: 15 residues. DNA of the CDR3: TGTGCCAGCAGCCGGGACGGCAGGGGAGGCACTGAAGCTTTCTTT. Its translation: CASSRDGRGGTEAFF.

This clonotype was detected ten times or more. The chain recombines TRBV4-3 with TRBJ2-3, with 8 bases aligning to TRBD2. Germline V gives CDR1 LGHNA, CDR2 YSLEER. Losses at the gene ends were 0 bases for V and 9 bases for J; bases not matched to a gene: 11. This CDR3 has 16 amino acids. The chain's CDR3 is CASSQELGLAGPTQYF. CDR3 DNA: TGCGCCAGCAGCCAAGAATTGGGTCTAGCGGGCCCAACGCAGTATTTT.

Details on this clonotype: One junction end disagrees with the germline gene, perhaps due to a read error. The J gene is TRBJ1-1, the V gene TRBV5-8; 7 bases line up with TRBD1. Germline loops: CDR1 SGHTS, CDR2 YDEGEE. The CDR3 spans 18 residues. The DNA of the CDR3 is TGTGCCGGCAGCCCTCTTCGTCCAGGGGGACCCGTGAACACTGAAGCTTTCTTT. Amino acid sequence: CAGSPLRPGGPVNTEAFF.

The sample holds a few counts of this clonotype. The CDR3 DNA is TGTGCCAGCAGCTCCGGACAGGGGGACTATGGCTACACCTTC. It specifies CASSSGQGDYGYTF. The genes are TRBV11-2 and TRBJ1-2, with 10 bases aligning to TRBD1. The CDR3 has 14 amino acids. The V gene's germline CDR1 is SGHAT and CDR2 FQNNGV. Trimming at V came to 4 bases and at J to 3 bases, leaving 2 bases not matched to a gene.

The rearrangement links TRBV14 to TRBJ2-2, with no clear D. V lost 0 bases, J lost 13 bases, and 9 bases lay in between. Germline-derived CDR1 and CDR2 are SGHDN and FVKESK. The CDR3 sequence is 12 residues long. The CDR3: CASSQEGFSLFF. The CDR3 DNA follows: TGTGCCAGCAGCCAAGAGGGATTCTCGCTGTTTTTT.

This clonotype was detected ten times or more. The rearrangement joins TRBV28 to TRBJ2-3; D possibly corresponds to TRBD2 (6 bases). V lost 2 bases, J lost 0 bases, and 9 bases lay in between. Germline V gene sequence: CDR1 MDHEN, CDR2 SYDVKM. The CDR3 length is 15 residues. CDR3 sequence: CASSLAGTSTDTQYF. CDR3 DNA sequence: TGTGCCAGCAGTTTAGCGGGAACTAGCACAGATACGCAGTATTTT.

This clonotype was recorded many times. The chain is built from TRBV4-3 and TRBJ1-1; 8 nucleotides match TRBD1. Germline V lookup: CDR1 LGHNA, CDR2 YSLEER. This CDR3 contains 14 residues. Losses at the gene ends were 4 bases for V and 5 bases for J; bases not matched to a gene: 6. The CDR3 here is CASSRAGGATEAFF. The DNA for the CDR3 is TGCGCCAGCAGCCGAGCAGGGGGCGCGACTGAAGCTTTCTTT.

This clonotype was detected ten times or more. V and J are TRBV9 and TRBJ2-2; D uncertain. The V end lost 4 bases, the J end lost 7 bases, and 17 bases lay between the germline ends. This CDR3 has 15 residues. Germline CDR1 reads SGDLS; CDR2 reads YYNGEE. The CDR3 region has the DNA TGTGCCAGCAGCTTATCCCCCGACACTAACGGGGAGCTGTTTTTT. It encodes CASSLSPDTNGELFF.